The 14 T cell receptor beta chains below were found in one sample sequenced in a study of blood T cell repertoires in COVID-19. Profiled with immunoSEQ multiplex PCR; TCRdb holds only in-frame clones, not every one. The sample contains a few hundred thousand clones, roughly 85% of which appear only once. Sequenced: PBMCs or T cells enriched from blood (not recorded which). The origin of the receptors is a woman between 45 and 60 years old who had recovered from COVID-19.

The chain has TRBV2 and TRBJ1-1; TRBD1 aligns across 10 bases. CDR1 SNHLY and CDR2 FYNNEI come from the germline V gene. This CDR3 is built from 12 residues. V dropped 6 bases and J dropped 8; count of bases not matched to a gene: 3. The CDR3 loop reads CASRDRGAEAFF. In DNA, the CDR3 is TGTGCCAGCAGGGACAGGGGGGCCGAAGCTTTCTTT.

This clone turned up a few times. The rearrangement links TRBV12-2 to TRBJ1-5; the DNA was not used to check the table's D call, TRBD1. TRBV12-2 is termed a pseudogene. The CDR3 sequence is 17 residues long. CDR3 nucleotides: TGTGCAAGTCGCTTAGTTGGCTGTGTGACAGGCAATCAGCCCCAGCATTTT. This sequence encodes CASRLVGCVTGNQPQHF.

The chain carries TRBV6-2 or TRBV6-3 and TRBJ2-2, with D unclear. The germline V gene encodes CDR1 MNHEY and CDR2 SVGEGT. V gave up 3 bases and J gave up 0 bases, with 5 bases separating them. The CDR3 spans 14 residues. The CDR3 loop is CASSYNSNTGELFF. In DNA form, the CDR3 reads TGTGCCAGCAGTTATAACTCGAACACCGGGGAGCTGTTTTTT.

This clone is a singleton in its sample. This chain links TRBV12-3 or TRBV12-4 with TRBJ1-1; 9 bases map to TRBD1. J gave up 10 bases and V 10 bases, and 10 bases lay outside the gene matches. This CDR3 has 12 amino acids. The CDR3 DNA follows: TGTGCCATCATCCGATACAGGGGGCGAGCTTTCTTT. It encodes CAIIRYRGRAFF.

The CDR3 bases are TGTGCCTGGAGTCAGGGAATCATCACCATGAACACTGAAGCTTTCTTT. Translating gives CAWSQGIITMNTEAFF. The rearrangement joins TRBV30 to TRBJ1-1; D possibly corresponds to TRBD1 (5 bases). CDR1 GTSNPN and CDR2 SVGIG come from the germline V gene (reference sequence). The CDR3 covers 16 residues. V lost 2 bases and J lost 0, with 16 bases in between.

The V call is TRBV28, the J call TRBJ1-1, with 8 nucleotides matching TRBD1. J gave up 5 bases and V 3 bases, and 20 bases lay outside the gene matches. In germline, CDR1 is MDHEN, CDR2 SYDVKM. This CDR3 is built from 19 residues. As DNA, the CDR3 is TGTGCCAGCAGTTTCATTATTAGAGAGACAGGGGAAGTCAAGACTGAAGCTTTCTTT. Its protein is CASSFIIRETGEVKTEAFF.

The rearrangement uses TRBV3-1 (or the pseudogene TRBV3-2) and TRBJ2-1; D remains ambiguous. Germline-derived CDR1 and CDR2 are LGHDT and YNNKEL (reference sequence). Trimming took off 3 bases at V and 2 bases at J, with 11 bases between the two ends. This CDR3 spans 15 amino acids. CDR3 in DNA: TGTGCCAGCAGCCAGTATGTAGAAACCTACAATGAGCAGTTCTTC. Its protein is CASSQYVETYNEQFF.

The V and J genes are TRBV5-1 and TRBJ2-2; 12 nucleotides line up with TRBD2. The CDR3 is made up of 18 amino acids. The ends lost 6 bases at V and 1 base at J; junction bases unmatched: 10. From germline, CDR1 is SGHRS and CDR2 YFSETQ. The CDR3 nucleotides are TGCGCCAGCAACCAACTAGCGGGGGGACCTAGGAACACCGGGGAGCTGTTTTTT. Protein sequence: CASNQLAGGPRNTGELFF. The complete variable domain, with remaining parts taken from reference TRBV5-1 and TRBJ2-2, reads KAGVTQTPRYLIKTRGQQVTLSCSPISGHRSVSWYQQTPGQGLQFLFEYFSETQRNKGNFPGRFSGRQFSNSRSEMNVSTLELGDSALYLCASNQLAGGPRNTGELFFGEGSRLTVL.

The gene calls are TRBV19 and TRBJ2-7; 7 bases line up with TRBD1. Trimming at V came to 3 bases and at J to 2 bases, leaving 4 bases not matched to a gene. The CDR3 sequence is 14 residues long. Per the germline V gene, CDR1 is LNHDA and CDR2 is SQIVND (reference sequence). The chain's CDR3 is CASSMFTGAYEQYF. For the CDR3, the DNA is TGTGCCAGTAGTATGTTTACAGGGGCCTACGAGCAGTACTTC.

The rearrangement joins TRBV4-1 to TRBJ1-1; 9 bases align to TRBD1. Trimming took 2 bases from V and 5 from J; bases not matched to a gene: 3. CDR3 length: 14 amino acids. Germline V gene data show CDR1 as MGHRA and CDR2 as YSYEKL. This CDR3 reads CASSQTGGTTEAFF. CDR3 sequence (DNA): TGCGCCAGCAGCCAAACAGGGGGCACGACTGAAGCTTTCTTT.

The V call is TRBV7-2, the J call TRBJ2-2; 11 bases line up with TRBD2. After removal of 10 bases from V and 2 bases from J, the junction contained 9 bases not matched to a gene. This CDR3 comprises 16 residues. Germline V gives CDR1 SGHTA, CDR2 FQGNSA. CDR3 loop: CATPRGLAANTGELFF. CDR3 bases: TGTGCCACTCCCCGGGGACTAGCGGCAAACACCGGGGAGCTGTTTTTT.

This chain connects TRBV7-2 to TRBJ2-2, with D perhaps TRBD2 (5 bases). Germline CDR1 reads SGHTA; CDR2 reads FQGNSA. The CDR3 sequence is 17 residues long. Trimming removed 2 bases from V and 7 bases from J, with 20 bases in between. The CDR3, as DNA: TGTGCCAGCAGCTTAAGAGTACGGACTCCCCACGGCGGGGAGCTGTTTTTT. Its protein product is CASSLRVRTPHGGELFF.

The CDR3: CASSFPGGRTSETQYF. CDR3 DNA sequence: TGTGCCAGCAGCTTCCCGGGGGGCCGCACTTCAGAGACCCAGTACTTC. The genes are TRBV7-8 and TRBJ2-5; TRBD2 is a possible D gene (7 bases). This CDR3 contains 16 residues. V lost 3 bases, J lost 4 bases, and 18 bases lay in between. Germline lookup yields CDR1 SGHVS and CDR2 FQNEAQ. Looking up the rest from reference TRBV7-8 and TRBJ2-5 gives the full variable domain: GAGVSQSPRYKVAKRGQDVALRCDPISGHVSLFWYQQALGQGPEFLTYFQNEAQLDKSGLPSDRFFAERPEGSVSTLKIQRTQQEDSAVYLCASSFPGGRTSETQYFGPGTRLLVL.

The chain uses TRBV5-4 and TRBJ1-2; D possibly corresponds to TRBD1 (6 bases). Germline-derived CDR1 and CDR2 are SGHNT and YYREEE (reference sequence). The V gene lost 4 bases and the J gene lost 5 bases, with 27 bases spanning the gap. The CDR3 totals 18 residues. CDR3 protein: CASSLRGGPSTPLYGYTF. CDR3 bases: TGTGCCAGCAGCCTAAGGGGGGGGCCTTCCACTCCCCTATATGGCTACACCTTC.